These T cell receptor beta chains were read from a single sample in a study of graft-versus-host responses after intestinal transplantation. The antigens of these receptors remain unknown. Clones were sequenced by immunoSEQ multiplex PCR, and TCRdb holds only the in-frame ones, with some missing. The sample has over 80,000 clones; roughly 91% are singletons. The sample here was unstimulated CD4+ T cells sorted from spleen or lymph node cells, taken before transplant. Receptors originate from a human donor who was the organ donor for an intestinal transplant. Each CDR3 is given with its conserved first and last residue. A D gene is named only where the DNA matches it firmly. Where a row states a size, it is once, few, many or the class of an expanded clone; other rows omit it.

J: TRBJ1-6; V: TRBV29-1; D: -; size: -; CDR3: CSVEQGRTLHF; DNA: TGCAGCGTTGAGCAGGGTAGGACCCTCCACTTT
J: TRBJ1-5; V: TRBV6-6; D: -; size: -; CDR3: CASSSRGIQPQHF; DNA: TGTGCCAGCAGTTCCCGGGGGATACAGCCCCAGCATTTT
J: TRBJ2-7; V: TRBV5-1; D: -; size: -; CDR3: CASRSTVDYEQYF; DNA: TGCGCCAGCCGGAGCACGGTGGACTACGAGCAGTACTTC
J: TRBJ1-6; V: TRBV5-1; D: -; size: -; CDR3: CASSLEGDGYSPLHF; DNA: TGCGCCAGCAGCTTGGAGGGGGATGGGTATTCACCCCTCCACTTT
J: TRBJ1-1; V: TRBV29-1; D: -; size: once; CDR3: CSVDRTNTEAFF; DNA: TGCAGCGTTGATAGAACGAACACTGAAGCTTTCTTT
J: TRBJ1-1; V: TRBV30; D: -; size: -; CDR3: CAWSFVANTEAFF; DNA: TGTGCCTGGAGTTTCGTGGCCAACACTGAAGCTTTCTTT
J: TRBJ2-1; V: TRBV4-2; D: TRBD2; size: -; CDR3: CASSQDPGLAGPSSYNEQFF; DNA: TGTGCCAGCAGCCAAGATCCGGGACTAGCGGGGCCGAGCTCCTACAATGAGCAGTTCTTC
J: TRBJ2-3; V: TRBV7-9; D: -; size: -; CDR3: CASGGGTDTQYF; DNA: TGTGCCAGCGGAGGGGGCACAGATACGCAGTATTTT
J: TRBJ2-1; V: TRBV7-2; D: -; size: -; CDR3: CASSSSSYNEQFF; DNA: TGTGCCAGCAGCTCCTCTAGCTACAATGAGCAGTTCTTC
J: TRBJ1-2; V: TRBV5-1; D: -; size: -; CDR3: CASSPDRGPNYGYTF; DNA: TGCGCCAGCAGCCCAGATCGTGGCCCTAACTATGGCTACACCTTC
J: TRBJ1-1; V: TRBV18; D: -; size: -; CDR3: CASSTNLNTEAFF; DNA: TGTGCCAGCTCCACTAACTTGAACACTGAAGCTTTCTTT
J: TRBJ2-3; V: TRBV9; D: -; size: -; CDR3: CASSVVGGGTDTQYF; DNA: TGTGCCAGCAGCGTAGTGGGCGGGGGCACAGATACGCAGTATTTT